Included here is one T cell receptor (beta chain) sequence, with context. It lacks a known antigen. No much larger clone exists at a distance of one base, and base qualities are not known. This record belongs to a study of blood T cell repertoires in COVID-19 (dated by TCRdb to about 2020). Describing the broader study: The collaborator samples originated in the United States, Italy and Spain and spanned the acute and convalescent phases of COVID-19. The prospective study material was composed of cDNA or gDNA derived from T cells, B-cell-depleted T cells, or PBMCs. Deeply sampled blood TCRbeta repertoires from subjects exposed to, actively infected with, or recovered from COVID-19 were included in the dataset. The repertoires were released in a freely available public database meant as a resource for research on the immune response to SARS-CoV-2. Samples were obtained from the ongoing ImmuneRACE study (first 160 participants) and from approximately 1,200 subjects provided by 6 global collaborators. A de-identified subject ID, COVID-19 status, age in years and sex were almost always included in the sample metadata. HLA class I and class II types, where available, came from metadata supplied by the sample provider rather than from assay-based typing.

Looking up the germline V gene (reference sequence) yields CDR1 LGHDT and CDR2 YNNKEL. The CDR3 numbers 14 residues from cysteine through phenylalanine. The DNA shown is the 42-base CDR3, in frame from base 1. Trimmed from V: 3 bases; trimmed from J: 3 bases; junction bases lacking a gene match: 3. Points the paper makes about the study in general: Clinical and demographic metadata were provided uncurated, with the amount varying by source and participant.

One collaborating source in Seattle enrolled patients while the patients were actively infected and followed the patients over time throughout the course of disease. Whole blood was collected in K2EDTA tubes by collaborating institutions according to the institutions' own protocols. For TCRbeta analysis, collaborators shipped samples in one of three forms: frozen whole blood, isolated PBMCs, or DNA extracted from either of those sample types. TCRbeta CDR3 regions were amplified from genomic DNA by means of the immunoSEQ Assay, a bias-controlled multiplex PCR. Regarding the original processing steps: Nucleated cell counts per sample were estimated from amplification of reference gene primers within the assay. To quantify the absolute abundance of each unique TCRbeta CDR3 rearrangement, sequence reads were collapsed and filtered. Productive Simpson clonality was computed per sample as the square root of Simpson's diversity index over productive rearrangements. This is the immuneACCESS table as TCRdb keeps it, with only in-frame sequences that have V and J called. A part of the clones is gone; compared with another copy, unresolved V genes explain less than half, and the rest is unexplained. V and J calls and clone size are as listed in that table; D and trimming were resolved from the DNA. In all, the sample holds roughly 120,000 clones, and roughly nine tenths of those were seen once. The top ten hold around 2.1% of the sample.

The chain joins TRBV3-1 (or the pseudogene TRBV3-2) to TRBJ2-7; 9 bases in the junction line up with TRBD1. The TCR sequence derives from a man between 45 and 60 years old with COVID-19, enrolled during active disease. The sample taken for sequencing was peripheral blood. The DNA is TGTGCCAGCAGCCAGGCGGGACAGGGCTACGAGCAGTACTTC. Its translation is CASSQAGQGYEQYF.